These T cell receptor beta chains were read from a single sample in a study of control samples from healthy donors and cancer patients. Produced via immunoSEQ multiplex PCR; TCRdb's table is partial and in-frame only. The table lists about 130,000 clones, 85% to 95% of them singletons. Sequences were obtained from blood. The receptors originated from a man aged 18 to 29 in good health. Both conserved end residues are part of each CDR3. D genes are given only for firm matches. Not all rows give a size; the values are once, few, many and, for expanded clones, a class.

>NA|TRBJ1-3|NA|TRBV15
TGTGCCACCAGCAGAGGAAGCTCTGGAAACACCATATATTTT
CATSRGSSGNTIYF
>NA|TRBJ2-2|NA|TRBV27
TGTGCCAGCAGTTTTTCGAAGGGCAGGGAGGAGCTGTTTTTT
CASSFSKGREELFF
>NA|TRBJ1-3|NA|TRBV2
TGTGCCAGCAGTGGAGCCGGGACTGGAAACACCATATATTTT
CASSGAGTGNTIYF
>NA|TRBJ1-1|NA|TRBV5-1
TGCGCCAGCAGCTTTGACGAGGGGGAAGCTTTCTTT
CASSFDEGEAFF
>NA|TRBJ1-1|NA|TRBV12-3/TRBV12-4
TGTGCCAGCAGTTTAGCGCGGGCCACTGAAGCTTTCTTT
CASSLARATEAFF
>NA|TRBJ1-4|TRBD1|TRBV12-5
TGTGCTAGTGGTCCCCGGGACAGCGGTGAAAAACTGTTTTTT
CASGPRDSGEKLFF
>NA|TRBJ1-2|NA|TRBV5-1
TGCGCCAGCAGCCCCGGGACGGACCAAAACTATGGCTACACCTTC
CASSPGTDQNYGYTF
>NA|TRBJ1-6|NA|TRBV6-5
TGTGCCAGCATATTCTCCCGGTTGGGTAATTCACCCCTCCACTTT
CASIFSRLGNSPLHF
>NA|TRBJ2-3|NA|TRBV9
TGTGCCAGCAGCGTAGATGCTAGCTACCCAGATACGCAGTATTTT
CASSVDASYPDTQYF
>few|TRBJ1-1|NA|TRBV18
TGTGCCAGCTCCGCGACAGCGAACACTGAAGCTTTCTTT
CASSATANTEAFF
>NA|TRBJ1-1|TRBD1|TRBV19
TGTGCCAGTAGTCCACAGGGGGCGAACACTGAAGCTTTCTTT
CASSPQGANTEAFF
>NA|TRBJ2-3|NA|TRBV30
TGTGCCTGGAGTATTCGACCAGATACGCAGTATTTT
CAWSIRPDTQYF
>NA|TRBJ2-5|NA|TRBV7-9
TGTGCCAGCAGCTTAGCGGGGAGGGAGACCCAGTACTTC
CASSLAGRETQYF
>NA|TRBJ2-2|TRBD2|TRBV4-1
TGCGCCAGCAGCTCACGTCGGCAGCGGGGGACCGGGGAGCTGTTTTTT
CASSSRRQRGTGELFF
>NA|TRBJ2-2|NA|TRBV6-6
TGTGCTAGCAGTTACCTCGGGCGGTCCAACACCGGGGAGCTGTTTTTT
CASSYLGRSNTGELFF
>NA|TRBJ2-3|NA|TRBV6-5
TGTGCCAGCAGTTCCCGGAGTATACCCACAGATACGCAGTATTTT
CASSSRSIPTDTQYF
>NA|TRBJ1-3|TRBD1|TRBV4-1
TGCGCCAGCAGCCACGGGAAAGGGACAGGGGTAGGAAACACCATATATTTT
CASSHGKGTGVGNTIYF
>once|TRBJ1-1|NA|TRBV5-6
TGTGCCAGCAGCCTGACGGGCCGCAACACTGAAGCTTTCTTT
CASSLTGRNTEAFF
>NA|TRBJ1-1|NA|TRBV4-1
TGCGCCAGCAGCCAAGAGCCGTGGGGCACTGAAGCTTTCTTT
CASSQEPWGTEAFF
>NA|TRBJ2-7|NA|TRBV6-5
TGTGCCAGCGACAGCCCTTCCTACGAGCAGTACTTC
CASDSPSYEQYF
>NA|TRBJ2-1|NA|TRBV29-1
TGCAGTGGGGCGGGGGCCAATGAGCAGTTCTTC
CSGAGANEQFF
>NA|TRBJ1-1|NA|TRBV7-3
TGTGCCAGCAGCTCTCATCCGGGACAAGAAGCTTTCTTT
CASSSHPGQEAFF
>once|TRBJ2-1|NA|TRBV18
TGTGCCAGCTCACCACCGGCCGGGTCCTTCAATGAGCAGTTCTTC
CASSPPAGSFNEQFF
>NA|TRBJ2-1|TRBD2|TRBV6-5
TGTGCCAGCAGTTACGACCTAGCGGGCTACAATGAGCAGTTCTTC
CASSYDLAGYNEQFF
>once|TRBJ1-2|TRBD1|TRBV23-1
TGCGCCAGCAGTCAATTTAGACAGGGGGCCGACGGCTACACCTTC
CASSQFRQGADGYTF
>NA|TRBJ1-5|TRBD1|TRBV27
TGTGCCAGCAAGCCCGACAGGGGTTTTCATCAGCCCCAGCATTTT
CASKPDRGFHQPQHF
>NA|TRBJ1-4|NA|TRBV5-1
TGCGCGAGCAGGGCAGACTATAATGAAAAACTGTTTTTT
CASRADYNEKLFF
>NA|TRBJ1-6|NA|TRBV15
TGTGCCACCAGCAGAGTGGAGGTAGGATCCTATAATTCACCCCTCCACTTT
CATSRVEVGSYNSPLHF
>NA|TRBJ2-7|TRBD2|TRBV11-3
TGTGCCAGCAGCTTAGATAGCGGGGGCGAGCAGTACTTC
CASSLDSGGEQYF
>NA|TRBJ2-3|TRBD1|TRBV7-9
TGTGCCAGCAGCTTCCGCCGGACAGGGGGAGGAGATACGCAGTATTTT
CASSFRRTGGGDTQYF
>NA|TRBJ1-4|TRBD1|TRBV30
TGTGCCTGGAGTACCCCTAGGGCCAGGGGGACCGAAAAACTGTTTTTT
CAWSTPRARGTEKLFF
>NA|TRBJ2-7|NA|TRBV10-3
TGTGCCATCCCGAGGTTCGGGTTGGAGGGCCTCAGCTCCTACGAGCAGTACTTC
CAIPRFGLEGLSSYEQYF
>NA|TRBJ2-5|NA|TRBV7-3
TGTGCCAGCAGCTTAGGGATAACAGGGTGGGAGACCCAGTACTTC
CASSLGITGWETQYF
>NA|TRBJ1-1|NA|TRBV12-3/TRBV12-4
TGTGCCAGCAGTTTTGACCGCGGATATGAAGCTTTCTTT
CASSFDRGYEAFF
>NA|TRBJ1-2|NA|TRBV27
TGTGCCAGCGGTGGGATTAACTATGGCTACACCTTC
CASGGINYGYTF
>NA|TRBJ1-3|NA|TRBV4-1
TGCGCCAGCAGCCAATGGATTATATTACGGGGGAGGTCAACCTCTGGAAACACCATATATTTT
CASSQWIILRGRSTSGNTIYF
>few|TRBJ2-1|NA|TRBV2
TGTGCCAGCAGTGACGACAGCAATGAGCAGTTCTTC
CASSDDSNEQFF
>NA|TRBJ1-6|TRBD1|TRBV5-6
TGTGCCAGCAGCTTGGGACAGGGGCACAATTCACCCCTCCACTTT
CASSLGQGHNSPLHF
>NA|TRBJ2-5|TRBD2|TRBV4-2
TGTGCCAGCAGCCCGGACTCCAGCGGGGGGCAGACCCAGTACTTC
CASSPDSSGGQTQYF
>NA|TRBJ2-3|TRBD2|TRBV19
TGTGCCAGTAGTGGGTTAGAGCGGGGGGCCACAGATACGCAGTATTTT
CASSGLERGATDTQYF
>NA|TRBJ2-7|TRBD1|TRBV29-1
TGCAGCGTCGCACAGGGGGATCGGTACGAGCAGTACTTC
CSVAQGDRYEQYF
>NA|TRBJ1-2|NA|TRBV5-1
TGCGCCAGCAGCTTGTTGACATGGACCGATACTAACTATGGCTACACCTTC
CASSLLTWTDTNYGYTF
>NA|TRBJ1-2|NA|TRBV19
TGTGCCAGTAGTTCCTCGGCCCGCTATGGCTACACCTTC
CASSSSARYGYTF
>once|TRBJ1-3|TRBD1|TRBV7-9
TGTGCCAGCAGCCGGGACAGCGGACGAAACACCATATATTTT
CASSRDSGRNTIYF
>NA|TRBJ1-2|TRBD1|TRBV14
TGTGCCAGCAGCCACTCGGGACAGGGCTATGGCTACACCTTC
CASSHSGQGYGYTF
>NA|TRBJ2-7|NA|TRBV30
TGTGCCTGGTCTCGGACAGCAGGATACGAGCAGTACTTC
CAWSRTAGYEQYF
>NA|TRBJ2-2|TRBD1|TRBV5-6
TGTGCCAGCAGACAGGGGTGGAGGACCGGGGAGCTGTTTTTT
CASRQGWRTGELFF
>NA|TRBJ1-1|NA|TRBV7-3
TGTGCCAGCAGCTTAAACAGTAACACTGAAGCTTTCTTT
CASSLNSNTEAFF
>NA|TRBJ1-1|NA|TRBV18
TGTGCCAGCTCACCCACCAGGAACATGAACACTGAAGCTTTCTTT
CASSPTRNMNTEAFF
>NA|TRBJ2-2|NA|TRBV4-1
TGCGCCAGCAGCCGAGGGGACGGCGCGAACACCGGGGAGCTGTTTTTT
CASSRGDGANTGELFF
>NA|TRBJ1-2|NA|TRBV6-5
TGTGCCAGCAGTAAACAGGACAGTCGACTCTTC
CASSKQDSRLF
>NA|TRBJ1-1|TRBD1|TRBV7-9
TGTGCCAGCAGCCCACGGACAGGGGAAGTGAACACTGAAGCTTTCTTT
CASSPRTGEVNTEAFF